The 12 T cell receptor beta chains listed next were all sequenced from one sample in a study of Ad26.COV2.S vaccination and SARS-CoV-2 variants. Described treatment: about 20 received Ad26.COV2.S at low or high dose, single or two shots; several received placebo; per-sample allocation not given. The samples date from day 63 after the first vaccine or placebo injection. Clones were read by immunoSEQ multiplex PCR, and TCRdb kept only the in-frame ones, dropping some. The table records 440,000 or so clones, about 90% of them present only once. The specimen was peripheral blood, collected in a trial of Ad26.COV2.S vaccine versus placebo. The source is a person aged 18-60 years who received the Ad26.COV2.S COVID-19 vaccine or a placebo.

This rearrangement joins TRBV7-3 to TRBJ2-1; D is unresolved. The CDR3 is 13 residues long. Germline assignment: CDR1 SGHTA and CDR2 FQGTGA. The V and J ends lost 3 bases and 6 bases respectively, with 9 bases between them. The CDR3 sequence is CASSFSPLNEQFF. The CDR3 DNA follows: TGTGCCAGCAGCTTTTCCCCGCTCAATGAGCAGTTCTTC.

In the case of this clone: Other DNA sequences from this sample encode an identical CDR3 as well. The J gene is TRBJ2-3, the V gene TRBV9, with 11 bases matching TRBD2. The ends lost 3 bases at V and 4 bases at J; junction bases unmatched: 4. Germline loops: CDR1 SGDLS, CDR2 YYNGEE. The CDR3 spans 15 residues. CDR3 region: CASSDSGRGADTQYF. CDR3 nucleotides: TGTGCCAGCAGCGATAGCGGGAGGGGGGCAGATACGCAGTATTTT. The whole variable domain, filled in from reference TRBV9 and TRBJ2-3, reads DSGVTQTPKHLITATGQRVTLRCSPRSGDLSVYWYQQSLDQGLQFLIQYYNGEERAKGNILERFSAQQFPDLHSELNLSSLELGDSALYFCASSDSGRGADTQYFGPGTRLTVL.

The chain couples TRBV7-2 to TRBJ2-2; TRBD2 matches 7 bases. The CDR3 length is 15 residues. The V segment lost 5 bases and the J segment 4 bases; nucleotides outside the gene matches: 7. Germline loops: CDR1 SGHTA, CDR2 FQGNSA. In DNA form, the CDR3 reads TGTGCCAGCAGCCCCTGGCTAGCGGCCACCGGGGAGCTGTTTTTT. This sequence encodes CASSPWLAATGELFF.

In its sample, this clone was seen a few times. V is TRBV6-5 and J is TRBJ2-1, with 9 bases fitting TRBD2. The junction had 8 bases not matched to a gene; V was cut back by 6 bases and J by 5 bases. The CDR3 contains 15 residues. The germline V gene encodes CDR1 MNHEY and CDR2 SVGAGI. The CDR3 is CASSSPGLADNEQFF. For the CDR3, the DNA is TGTGCCAGCAGCTCACCGGGACTAGCCGACAATGAGCAGTTCTTC.

This clone was seen once. V and J are TRBV28 and TRBJ2-5; unclear D gene. Trimming removed 0 bases at V and 4 bases at J, with 6 bases between. CDR3 size: 13 residues. Germline CDR1 MDHEN, CDR2 SYDVKM. CDR3 residues: CASSLWAGETQYF. Here the CDR3 DNA reads TGTGCCAGCAGTTTATGGGCAGGAGAGACCCAGTACTTC.

V gene TRBV9 combines with J gene TRBJ1-2, with D perhaps TRBD1 (5 bases). Trimming removed 4 bases at V and 3 bases at J, with 16 bases between. The CDR3 length is 15 residues. The germline CDR1 and CDR2 sequences are SGDLS and YYNGEE. The CDR3 loop is CASSPSPDTDYGYTF. The CDR3 nucleotides are TGTGCCAGCAGCCCCTCCCCGGACACCGACTATGGCTACACCTTC.

This chain uses TRBV5-6 with TRBJ1-2, with a weak D call TRBD1 (6 bases). V was cut by 6 bases and J by 3 bases, with 21 bases left in between. CDR3 size: 16 residues. Germline CDR1 SGHDT, CDR2 YYEEEE. In nucleotides, the CDR3 is TGTGCCAGCACCCCGCTAGGGGCAGGGGTGGACTATGGCTACACCTTC. Translated: CASTPLGAGVDYGYTF.

The rearrangement uses TRBV5-5 and TRBJ2-2; TRBD2 matches at 7 bases. This CDR3 comprises 15 residues. Trimming cost V 1 base and J 4 bases; bases outside gene matches: 4. Germline V CDR1 and CDR2: SGHKS, YYEKEE (reference sequence). The DNA for the CDR3 is TGTGCCAGCAGCTTGCGACTAGCTTCCACCGGGGAGCTGTTTTTT. It codes for CASSLRLASTGELFF.

This clone was seen just once. The chain recombines TRBV9 with TRBJ2-2, with D possibly matching TRBD2 (6 bases). The germline V gene has CDR1 SGDLS and CDR2 YYNGEE. This CDR3 has 16 residues. The ends were cut back, 0 bases at V and 5 bases at J, with 14 bases in the middle. CDR3 nucleotides: TGTGCCAGCAGCGTAGGGGGCCAGGGAGGAACCGGGGAGCTGTTTTTT. Protein sequence: CASSVGGQGGTGELFF. Full variable domain (missing parts from reference TRBV9 and TRBJ2-2): DSGVTQTPKHLITATGQRVTLRCSPRSGDLSVYWYQQSLDQGLQFLIQYYNGEERAKGNILERFSAQQFPDLHSELNLSSLELGDSALYFCASSVGGQGGTGELFFGEGSRLTVL.

This chain links TRBV9 with TRBJ2-7; TRBD1 matches 10 bases. V trimming: 0 bases; J trimming: 5 bases; junction bases outside the gene matches: 2. Germline V gene data show CDR1 as SGDLS and CDR2 as YYNGEE. This CDR3 is 14 amino acids long. Here the CDR3 reads CASSVVGQGDEQYF. The CDR3 region has the DNA TGTGCCAGCAGCGTAGTCGGACAGGGGGACGAGCAGTACTTC.

The chain has TRBV11-2 and TRBJ2-7; 8 nucleotides line up with TRBD1. The J segment lost 3 bases and the V segment lost 3 bases, leaving 7 bases of the junction unmatched. There are 15 residues in the CDR3. CDR1 is SGHAT, CDR2 FQNNGV, per germline. CDR3 nucleotide sequence: TGTGCCAGCAGCTTGGACCCGGGACAGGTCTACGAGCAGTACTTC. This codes for CASSLDPGQVYEQYF.

The rearrangement joins TRBV14 to TRBJ2-3, with a weak D call TRBD2 (5 bases). V lost 3 bases and J 4 bases, leaving 8 bases between the germline ends. This CDR3 comprises 13 residues. Germline CDR1 is SGHDN and CDR2 is FVKESK. The CDR3 DNA reads TGTGCCAGCAGCCAGGCGAGGGCAGATACGCAGTATTTT. This gives the protein CASSQARADTQYF.